The clone carrying this TCR beta chain was picked up many times. Its antigen is as yet unknown. The sample belongs to a study of human T cells and chemical hapten exposure. Whole-study findings and limits: Expanded TCRs made up significantly more big CDR3 similarity clusters than controls did.

Time point of the sample: patch test 1, 2 weeks after DPC sensitization. Treatment given: therapeutic diphenylcyclopropenone sensitization with weekly scalp DPC. TCRdb redid the calling of the RACE reads with MiXCR, one entry per CDR3 protein. Of about 340,000 distinct CDR3 sequences in the sample, around 7% are singletons; the top ten hold 8% to 9%. The CDR3 spans 14 residues. V lost 5 bases to trimming and J lost 0 bases, with 11 bases between them. The germline V gene has CDR1 DFQATT and CDR2 SNEGSKA (reference sequence). This sample comprised whole blood, obtained in connection with sensitization to the hapten diphenylcyclopropenone (DPC). The receptor was derived from a young woman with alopecia areata. Some clones in this sample may be carry-over from other donors' samples. The chain couples TRBV20-1 to TRBJ2-1, with D possibly matching TRBD2 (5 bases). The CDR3 DNA follows: TGCAGTGCTCTGTGGGAGCACTCCTACAATGAGCAGTTCTTC. Translated, it gives CSALWEHSYNEQFF.